The sequence of this TCR beta chain was determined in a study of CD8+ T cells in alopecia areata. As the sequencing template, cDNA was produced by extracting RNA and reverse transcribing it. Generated by immunoSEQ multiplex PCR, the TCRdb table keeps only in-frame clones and is missing some. The repertoire consists of over 150,000 clones, with 50% to 60% occurring once and the leading ten covering roughly 15%. The CDR3 is made up of 11 amino acids. Trimming shortened V by 6 bases and J by 5 bases, and 8 bases separated the two germline ends. Germline-derived CDR1 and CDR2 are SGDLS and YYNGEE. The material was CD4+ T cells sorted from blood, obtained at week 0. The TCR comes from a human donor with alopecia areata. The chain employs TRBV9 and TRBJ1-2, with D possibly TRBD1 on 5 matching bases. The CDR3 DNA reads TGTGCCAGCAACGAGGGGTATGGCTACACCTTC. As protein: CASNEGYGYTF.